This record concerns one T cell receptor (beta chain) sequence. The antigen remains undetermined. The data belong to a study of T-cell reconstitution after alpha-beta-depleted transplantation in children. Study conclusions and caveats: Alpha-beta T cells about two months after transplant reportedly derived from several hundred expanded graft clones. Some patients' high day-60 TCRbeta diversity was attributed to recipient cells surviving conditioning. A year had passed since transplant, and T-cell counts and diversity by then came mostly from newly produced T cells.

The authors prepared the TCRbeta library with unique molecular identifiers. TCRdb used MiXCR to reprocess the PCR reads, holding one entry per CDR3 protein. The sample has about 980,000 distinct CDR3 sequences, around 30% seen once; the top ten hold over 25%. The CDR3 contains 13 residues. In germline, CDR1 is DFQATT, CDR2 SNEGSKA (reference sequence). The trim removed 6 bases at V and 4 bases at J, leaving 6 bases unmatched. Sequencing used PBMCs, mostly from graft donor cells, obtained 360 days after TCRalphabeta/CD19-depleted stem cell transplant. The TCR comes from a boy less than two years old who had a stem cell transplant for SCID, so the T cells may come from the graft donor. The rearrangement uses TRBV20-1 and TRBJ2-3; 8 nucleotides line up with TRBD1. CDR3 in amino acids: CSAMTGVADTQYF. The DNA for the CDR3 is TGCAGTGCCATGACAGGGGTTGCAGATACGCAGTATTTT.